This T cell receptor beta chain appears in the sequencing data of a study of shared clonotypes between healthy human individuals. Replicate PCRs for sorted subsets used about 200 ng DNA; this equaled around 29,000 T cell genomes. Profiling relied on immunoSEQ multiplex PCR, and the TCRdb table lists in-frame clones only, not all of them. Of under 150,000 clones listed, around 66% are singletons. In germline, CDR1 is MGHRA, CDR2 YSYEKL. Trimming at V came to 1 base and at J to 4 bases, leaving 8 bases not matched to a gene. This CDR3 comprises 16 residues. The J gene is TRBJ2-7, the V gene TRBV4-1; 9 bases are a match to TRBD2. Specimen: memory CD8+ T cells sorted from blood. The subset denotes: CD45RO+ cells pooled with CCR7-negative TemRA cells. The receptor was derived from a woman in her twenties or thirties in good health. The CDR3 coding sequence is TGCGCCAGCAGCCAAGGGAGGGCTAGCGGGGATTACGAGCAGTACTTC. Encoded protein: CASSQGRASGDYEQYF.